The T cell receptor beta chain under discussion was sequenced for a study of spatial heterogeneity in lung cancer. TCRdb fed the 5' RACE reads into MiXCR, producing one record per CDR3 protein. The table lists about 12,000 distinct CDR3 sequences, approximately 6% of them singletons. This clonotype was seen repeatedly, ten times or more. As to time point: sample taken at primary tumor resection. Without sorting, whole RNA was sequenced from tumor, nontumor lung or frozen PBMC. Donors were around 70 untreated early-stage non-small cell lung cancer patients. This CDR3 is 18 amino acids long. V was clipped by 3 bases and J by 6 bases; unmatched bases: 17. Germline CDR1 and CDR2: MGHRA and YSYEKL.

This TCR was recovered from a male donor with early-stage non-small cell lung cancer. The specimen comprised normal lung tissue next to the tumor, sampled at surgery. The chain has TRBV4-1 and TRBJ2-1; 7 nucleotides line up with TRBD1. Here the CDR3 DNA reads TGCGCCAGCAGCCAGCGGACAGGTTCTCCCTCTACTCGCAATGAGCAGTTCTTC. Translating it yields CASSQRTGSPSTRNEQFF.